This TCR beta chain was sequenced for a study of CD8+ T cells in alopecia areata. On the study more broadly: Treated patients took oral tofacitinib at 5 to 10 mg twice daily.

This clone was detected only a few times. Its antigen is unidentified. Study results and limitations: Scalp specimens additionally yield sequences from normal skin's resident alphabeta T cells.

Treatment meaning: oral pan-JAK inhibitor, 5-10 mg twice daily. After isolation, RNA underwent reverse transcription to generate cDNA as the sequencing template. Produced via immunoSEQ multiplex PCR; TCRdb's table is partial and in-frame only. The sample holds more than 130,000 clones, 80% to 90% seen once. The sample in question was CD8+ T cells sorted from blood, obtained at week 4, from a patient treated with tofacitinib. This receptor was taken from a human donor with alopecia areata.

CDR3 DNA: TGTGCCAGCAGCTTGGCCCATGAGCAGTTCTTC. Protein sequence: CASSLAHEQFF. This chain connects TRBV5-6 to TRBJ2-1; D remains unclear. The CDR3 loop spans 11 amino acids. V dropped 0 bases and J dropped 8 bases, with 3 bases sitting between them. The germline gives CDR1 SGHDT, CDR2 YYEEEE.